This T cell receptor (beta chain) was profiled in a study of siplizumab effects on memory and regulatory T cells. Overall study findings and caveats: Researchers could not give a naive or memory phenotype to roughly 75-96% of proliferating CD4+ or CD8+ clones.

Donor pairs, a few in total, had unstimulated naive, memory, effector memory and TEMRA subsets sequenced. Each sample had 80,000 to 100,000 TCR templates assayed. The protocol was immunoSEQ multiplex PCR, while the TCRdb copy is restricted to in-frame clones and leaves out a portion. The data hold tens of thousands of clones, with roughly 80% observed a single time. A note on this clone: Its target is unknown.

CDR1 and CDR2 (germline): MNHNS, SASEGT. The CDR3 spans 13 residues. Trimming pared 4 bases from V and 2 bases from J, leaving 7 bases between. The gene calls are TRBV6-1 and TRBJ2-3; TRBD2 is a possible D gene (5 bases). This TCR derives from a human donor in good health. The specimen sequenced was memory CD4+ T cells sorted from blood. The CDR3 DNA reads TGTGCCAGCAGTGTGGACTTCACAGATACGCAGTATTTT. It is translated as CASSVDFTDTQYF.